This T cell receptor beta chain was found in a study of Ad26.COV2.S vaccination and SARS-CoV-2 variants. Across the whole study: Ad26.COV2.S shots went into the muscle once or twice, 56 days apart. General observations from the study: Vaccinees and placebo recipients showed similar non-spike TCR breadth.

The treatment: some 20 received Ad26.COV2.S at low or high dose, single or two shots; 5 received placebo; per-sample allocation not given. Specimen acquisition occurred on day 63 following the initial vaccine or placebo injection. Ad26.COV2.S expressed prefusion-stabilized spike from the original Wuhan strain. Profiling relied on immunoSEQ multiplex PCR, and the TCRdb table lists in-frame clones only, not all of them. Here the sample spans about 480,000 clones, around nine tenths being singletons. V lost 1 base to trimming and J lost 3 bases; unmatched junction nucleotides: 2. CDR1 and CDR2 (germline): LGHNA, YNFKEQ. This CDR3 comprises 15 residues. Points on this clone: Its antigen is not identified.

This specimen consisted of peripheral blood, obtained in a trial of Ad26.COV2.S vaccine versus placebo. This receptor was taken from a person between 18 and 60 years old who received the Ad26.COV2.S COVID-19 vaccine or a placebo. The J gene is TRBJ2-1, the V gene TRBV4-2; TRBD2 agrees at 8 bases. CDR3 bases: TGTGCCAGCAGCCAAGTCACTAGCGGCTACAATGAGCAGTTCTTC. The encoded protein is CASSQVTSGYNEQFF.